This TCR beta chain derives from a study of CD8 T cells in Susac syndrome. RNA totalling about 0.45 to 1 ug underwent reverse transcription with random hexamers. TCRdb re-called the immunoSEQ multiplex PCR reads with MiXCR, one entry per CDR3 protein. The sample has about 160,000 distinct CDR3 sequences; approximately 95% are singletons. The authors carried out high-throughput sequencing of TCR beta. They applied it to CD8+ and CD4+ T cells obtained from blood. Diagnostic criteria defined recently for definite or probable disease were met by the Susac syndrome patients. Study-wide results and limits: Clonal expansion was missing from Susac syndrome CD4+ T cell repertoires.

The ends were cut back, 5 bases at V and 9 bases at J, with 18 bases in the middle. Per the germline V gene, CDR1 is SGHNT and CDR2 is YYREEE (reference sequence). CDR3 length: 14 residues. Details on this clonotype: Its matching antigen is unknown.

V usage is TRBV5-4 and J usage is TRBJ2-1; D possibly uses TRBD1 or TRBD2 (5 bases each). The sequence was obtained from a human donor with Susac syndrome. The sequenced sample was CD4+ T cells from PBMCs. The CDR3 sequence: CASSRGLGYGEQFF. CDR3 bases: TGTGCCAGCAGTCGGGGCCTGGGCTACGGTGAGCAGTTCTTC.